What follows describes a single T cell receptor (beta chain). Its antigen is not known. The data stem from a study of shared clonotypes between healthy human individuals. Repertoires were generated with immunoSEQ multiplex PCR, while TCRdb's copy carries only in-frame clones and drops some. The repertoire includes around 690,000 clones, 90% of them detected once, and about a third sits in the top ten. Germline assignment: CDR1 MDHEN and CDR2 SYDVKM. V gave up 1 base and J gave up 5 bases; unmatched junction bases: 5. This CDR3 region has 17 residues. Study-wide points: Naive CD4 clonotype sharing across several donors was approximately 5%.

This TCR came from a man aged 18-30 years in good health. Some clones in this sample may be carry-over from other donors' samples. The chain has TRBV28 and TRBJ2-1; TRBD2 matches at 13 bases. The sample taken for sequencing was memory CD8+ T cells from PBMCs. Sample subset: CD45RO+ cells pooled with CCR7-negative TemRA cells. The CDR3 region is CASSLFPTSGRNNEQFF. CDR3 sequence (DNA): TGTGCCAGCAGTTTATTTCCGACTAGCGGGAGGAACAATGAGCAGTTCTTC. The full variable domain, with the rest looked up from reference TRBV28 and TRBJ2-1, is DVKVTQSSRYLVKRTGEKVFLECVQDMDHENMFWYRQDPGLGLRLIYFSYDVKMKEKGDIPEGYSVSREKKERFSLILESASTNQTSMYLCASSLFPTSGRNNEQFFGPGTRLTVL.